The T cell receptor beta chain under discussion was sequenced for a study of T and B cells in COVID-19 patients (dated by TCRdb to the early 2020s). Some background on the complete study: In this study, adaptive immunity was profiled in COVID-19 patients who either had active infection or had recovered, using TRB and IGH repertoire sequencing of peripheral blood. The recovered cohort included some 18 patients who contributed 20 or so samples, and most of those patients had mild to moderate COVID-19 that was managed on an outpatient basis. Median age was about 32 years in the recovered cohort versus approximately 67 years in the active-infection cohort. Of the roughly 20 patients in the active-infection cohort, about a dozen were critically ill and needed mechanical ventilation or ECMO. Comorbidities linked to unfavorable COVID-19 outcome were present in 18 of the 20 patients in the active-infection cohort. Over 7 million TCR sequences were analysed from a TCR and BCR sequence repository that comprised fewer than 45 patients and some 67 time points. Two patients were in both the active and recovered cohorts because samples existed from active disease and from after recovery. For the repertoire analyses, the comparison was an age-matched reference group of 39 healthy donors who were negative for COVID-19 antibodies. As many as 9 follow-up blood samples were taken per patient, and some of the samples covered different disease stages within the same individual.

The junction shows trimming of 4 bases on V and 3 bases on J, plus 11 bases between the germline ends. From its cysteine to its phenylalanine, the CDR3 spans 13 amino acids. The only DNA kept is the CDR3, 39 bases in frame from the first base. CDR1 and CDR2 were assigned from the germline V gene (reference sequence) as SGHNT and YYREEE. Sequenced on an Illumina MiSeq. TRB rearrangements were amplified by multiplex PCR with BIOMED2 TRB-A/B primer pools. Two consecutive PCRs added Illumina-compatible adapters and 7-nucleotide sample barcodes to the amplicons. All library PCRs used Phusion HS II polymerase. The amplicons were purified from gel with the NucleoSpin Gel and PCR Clean-up kit, measured on Qubit, and then pooled at around 4 nM. The quality of the amplicon pool was checked on an Agilent 2100 Bioanalyzer prior to Illumina next-generation sequencing. Turning to the authors' computational methods: TRB rearrangements were annotated with MiXCR 3.0.8 using the default MiXCR reference library. Non-productive reads and sequences with fewer than 2 reads were removed, and every unique CDR3 nucleotide sequence was treated as one clone. R 3.5.1 was used to calculate clonality, diversity, richness and V-J gene usage. GLIPH2 was used to cluster TCRs by CDR3 similarity, and OLGA was used to calculate generation probabilities. GLIPH2 clusters were kept only if they contained at least four unique TCR clonotypes found in at least three individuals. TCRdb trimmed public reads at Q25 via fastp, called clones via MiXCR and kept in-frame beta chains. CDR3 protein sequences are deduplicated, and each keeps its most common genes and DNA. The V and J calls shown here were made by TCRdb, not taken from the authors' results. The table for this sample lists approximately 10,000 distinct CDR3 sequences; around 30% of them were counted only once. Together, the top ten hold less than 35% of the sample.

What the study reported, not specific to this receptor: It was stated that prospective validation of the reported TCR clusters was required before the clusters could be put to clinical use. Blood samples from mildly ill patients during symptoms and early samples from severe cases were scarce. A total of 2,331 exclusive TCR clusters, including over 25 low-pGen clusters, were found in the recovered cohort. During active COVID-19 the TRB repertoires were highly clonal, but at recovery diversity and richness rose above the levels seen in healthy donors. The cohort was considered too small to assess HLA contributions to COVID-19 susceptibility or severity. Specific T cell subsets (CD4+/Treg/CD8+) and sorted SARS-CoV-2-responsive or tetramer+ T cells had not yet been sequenced, and these experiments were ongoing. TRBV/TRBJ gene usage was reported as strongly skewed in patients with COVID-19.

A few counts support this clonotype. Its antigen target is currently unknown. No per-base quality is available; no much larger clone lies one base away. Genomic DNA extracted from blood, in amounts of roughly 240-550 ng, served as the starting material for amplifying TRB repertoires. The material sequenced was blood. This receptor was identified in a human donor who had recovered from COVID-19. Recombination linked TRBV5-4 to TRBJ2-7, with no confident D gene call. CDR3 reads: CASSQPSGYEQYF. In nucleotide form, the sequence is TGTGCCAGCAGCCAGCCATCGGGCTACGAGCAGTACTTC.